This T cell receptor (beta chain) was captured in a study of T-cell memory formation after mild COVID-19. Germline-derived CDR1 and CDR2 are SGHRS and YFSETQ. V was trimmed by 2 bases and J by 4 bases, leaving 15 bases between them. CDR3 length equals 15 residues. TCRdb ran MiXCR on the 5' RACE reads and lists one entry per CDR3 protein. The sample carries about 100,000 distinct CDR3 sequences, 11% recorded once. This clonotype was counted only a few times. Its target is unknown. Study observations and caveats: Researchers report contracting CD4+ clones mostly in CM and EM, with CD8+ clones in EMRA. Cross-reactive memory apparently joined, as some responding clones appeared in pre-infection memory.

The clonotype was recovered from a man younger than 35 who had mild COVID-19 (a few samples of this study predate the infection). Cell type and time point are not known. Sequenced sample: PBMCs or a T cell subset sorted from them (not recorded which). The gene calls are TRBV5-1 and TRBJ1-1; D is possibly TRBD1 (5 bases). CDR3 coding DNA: TGCGCCAGCAGCTTTCAAACCCCCGGGGGCACTGAAGCTTTCTTT. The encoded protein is CASSFQTPGGTEAFF.